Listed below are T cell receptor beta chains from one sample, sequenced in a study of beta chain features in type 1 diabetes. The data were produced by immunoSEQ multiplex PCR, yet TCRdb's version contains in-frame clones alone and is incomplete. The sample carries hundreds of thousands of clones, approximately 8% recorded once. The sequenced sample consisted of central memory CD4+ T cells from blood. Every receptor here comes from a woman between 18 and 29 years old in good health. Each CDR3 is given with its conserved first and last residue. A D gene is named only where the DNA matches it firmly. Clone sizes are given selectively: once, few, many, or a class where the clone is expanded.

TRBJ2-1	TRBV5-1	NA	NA	TGCGCCAGCAGCCCGGACCATCCTAGAGAGCAGTTCTTC	CASSPDHPREQFF
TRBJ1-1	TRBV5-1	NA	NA	TGCGCCAGCAGCTTGAAAGGGGAGAACACTGAAGCTTTCTTT	CASSLKGENTEAFF
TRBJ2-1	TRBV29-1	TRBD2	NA	TGCAGCGGGGCCGGGACTAGCGCCAACAATGAGCAGTTCTTC	CSGAGTSANNEQFF
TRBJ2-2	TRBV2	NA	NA	TGTGCCAGCAGTGAGTTTTTTCCTCTCACCGGGGAGCTGTTTTTT	CASSEFFPLTGELFF
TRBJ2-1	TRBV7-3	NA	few	TGTGCCAGCAGCTTAAGTCCTGGATCGGTCGAGCAGTTCTTC	CASSLSPGSVEQFF
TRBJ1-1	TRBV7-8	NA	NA	TGTGCCAGCAGCTTAGTGCCAGGGGCAATGCCGACTGAAGCTTTCTTT	CASSLVPGAMPTEAFF
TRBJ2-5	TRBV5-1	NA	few	TGCGCCAGCAGCTACACCGCTGGTGAAGAGACCCAGTACTTC	CASSYTAGEETQYF
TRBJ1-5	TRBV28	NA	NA	TGTGCCAGCAGTTTGAGGGGTCTTGATCAGCCCCAGCATTTT	CASSLRGLDQPQHF
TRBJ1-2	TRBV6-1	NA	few	TGTGCCAGCAGTCACGGAACTCTCGGGTATGGCTACACCTTC	CASSHGTLGYGYTF
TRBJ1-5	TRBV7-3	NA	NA	TGTGCCAGCAGCTTAGTGACGAATCAGCCCCAGCATTTT	CASSLVTNQPQHF
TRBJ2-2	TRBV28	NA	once	TGTGCCAGCAGTTTAGGCGGTACGAACACCGGGGAGCTGTTTTTT	CASSLGGTNTGELFF
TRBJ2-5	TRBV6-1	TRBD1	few	TGTGCCAGCAGGACAGGGACGCCGGAGACCCAGTACTTC	CASRTGTPETQYF
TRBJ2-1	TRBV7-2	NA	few	TGTGCCAGCAGCTTACCCGTGGGTGAGCAGTTCTTC	CASSLPVGEQFF